This T cell receptor (beta chain) was observed in a study of cytomegalovirus exposure and HLA in healthy donors. Overall study results and limits: Subsequent analysis found a tendency for first-cohort TCR clusters to co-occur within the 95 to 150 validation repertoires. In vitro data verified a few CMV-associated chains as specific for CMV antigens. The classifier was said to identify cytomegalovirus status with high specificity and sensitivity.

Separation from the approximately 720-subject first cohort characterized the roughly 110-subject validation cohort, to which the donors belonged. Assay used: immunoSEQ multiplex PCR; TCRdb lists only in-frame clones, some missing. This table has roughly 180,000 clones, around nine tenths appearing once. The CDR3 contains 14 residues. The junction had 10 bases not matched to a gene; V was cut back by 5 bases and J by 7 bases. From germline, CDR1 is MNHEY and CDR2 SMNVEV (reference sequence). In the case of this clone: Its antigen remains unidentified.

Specimen: PBMCs. The clonotype was recovered from a man aged 25-45 years in good health and CMV-seropositive. This rearrangement joins TRBV27 to TRBJ1-2; 7 nucleotides match TRBD1. The CDR3 DNA is TGTGCCAGCAGTCCCGGGGGAGGGGGCGGTGGCTACACCTTC. Translation: CASSPGGGGGGYTF.